What follows is one T cell receptor (beta chain) and its context. Its antigen is unidentified. Fresh peripheral blood, about 9.6 ml, yielded the PBMCs. This record comes from a study of T cells in Graves' hyperthyroidism and ophthalmopathy. General study results and limits: Most thyroid clonotypes with frequency above 0.001 were detected in blood.

RNA transcripts gave rise to amplified TCR beta CDR3 regions. RT-PCR in the first round (using the HTBI primer set) targeted the TCR CDR3. TCRdb re-analysed the multiplex PCR reads in MiXCR, keeping a single row per CDR3 protein. Of under 400,000 distinct CDR3 sequences listed, roughly an eighth are singletons. V lost 0 bases and J 2 bases, leaving 10 bases between the germline ends. Germline lookup yields CDR1 MGHRA and CDR2 YSYEKL. The CDR3 extends over 15 amino acids. Sequenced material: blood. The chain carries TRBV4-1 and TRBJ1-1; D not certain. This receptor was obtained from a woman aged 18 to 35 with Graves' hyperthyroidism. The CDR3 spells CASSQEWAANTEAFF. In DNA, the CDR3 is TGCGCCAGCAGCCAAGAGTGGGCAGCAAACACTGAAGCTTTCTTT.